These 13 T cell receptor beta chains were all obtained from the same sample, sequenced in a study of blood T cell repertoires in COVID-19. Using immunoSEQ multiplex PCR, the repertoire was profiled, and TCRdb retains in-frame clones only, with some absent. The sample carries about 140,000 clones, more than 80% recorded once. Sample: peripheral blood. The receptors stem from a human donor in a cohort sampled during active COVID-19.

V gene TRBV5-1 combines with J gene TRBJ1-2; 8 bases map to TRBD1. This CDR3 has 15 residues. V gave up 2 bases and J gave up 7 bases; unmatched junction bases: 10. Germline V gene lookup returns CDR1 SGHRS and CDR2 YFSETQ. CDR3: CASSFSRTGKGGYTF. The DNA of the CDR3 is TGCGCCAGCAGCTTCTCCCGGACAGGGAAGGGTGGCTACACCTTC.

The chain links TRBV5-1 to TRBJ1-1; no firm D call. Trimming left V 2 bases short and J 4 bases short, with 9 bases between. The length of the CDR3 is 13 residues. Germline V gives CDR1 SGHRS, CDR2 YFSETQ. CDR3 DNA sequence: TGCGCCAGCAGCTTAGCGGCCGGCACTGAAGCTTTCTTT. Protein product: CASSLAAGTEAFF.

V usage is TRBV28 and J usage is TRBJ2-7, with a weak D call TRBD1 (6 bases). Germline CDR1 reads MDHEN; CDR2 reads SYDVKM. The V gene lost 3 bases and the J gene lost 3 bases, with 12 bases spanning the gap. The CDR3 spans 14 residues. The chain's CDR3 is CASSFFRDIYEQYF. CDR3 bases: TGTGCCAGCAGTTTTTTCCGGGACATCTACGAGCAGTACTTC. Variable domain in full (rest from reference TRBV28 and TRBJ2-7): DVKVTQSSRYLVKRTGEKVFLECVQDMDHENMFWYRQDPGLGLRLIYFSYDVKMKEKGDIPEGYSVSREKKERFSLILESASTNQTSMYLCASSFFRDIYEQYFGPGTRLTVT.

This chain connects TRBV30 to TRBJ1-2; D is possibly TRBD1 (5 bases). Germline V gives CDR1 GTSNPN, CDR2 SVGIG (reference sequence). Trimming removed 0 bases from V and 3 bases from J, with 14 bases in between. The CDR3 contains 15 residues. CDR3 sequence (DNA): TGTGCCTGGAGTGTAAGAGGAGGGGACGACTATGGCTACACCTTC. It yields the protein CAWSVRGGDDYGYTF.

This clone was observed many times. The chain uses TRBV3-1 (or the pseudogene TRBV3-2) and TRBJ1-1, with D possibly being TRBD1 (5 bases). Germline loops: CDR1 LGHDT, CDR2 YNNKEL (reference sequence). CDR3 length: 14 amino acids. The V end was cut by 3 bases, the J end by 1 base, with 9 bases between. CDR3 amino acids: CASSHRQTNTEAFF. The DNA for the CDR3 is TGTGCCAGCAGCCACCGACAGACGAACACTGAAGCTTTCTTT.

CDR3 in DNA: TGTGCCAGCAGCTTAATGGGCCAGGATGGTACGCAGTATTTT. It codes for CASSLMGQDGTQYF. The chain uses TRBV7-2 and TRBJ2-3; D uncertain. V dropped 2 bases and J dropped 8 bases, with 14 bases sitting between them. The CDR3 has 14 amino acids. Germline V gene lookup returns CDR1 SGHTA and CDR2 FQGNSA.

The rearrangement joins TRBV7-8 to TRBJ2-6; 7 bases line up with TRBD1. Germline CDR1 and CDR2: SGHVS and FQNEAQ. Trimming took 2 bases from V and 3 from J; bases not matched to a gene: 4. CDR3 size: 16 residues. This chain's CDR3 is CASSLRQGLGANVLTF. CDR3 sequence (DNA): TGTGCCAGCAGCTTAAGACAGGGCCTTGGGGCCAACGTCCTGACTTTC.

The chain combines TRBV7-2 with TRBJ2-3, with D maybe TRBD1 (5 bases). The CDR3 is 14 amino acids. Between the trimmed V and J ends, which lost 2 bases and 7 bases, there was a span of 13 bases. CDR1 and CDR2 from the germline V gene are SGHTA and FQGNSA. The CDR3 DNA reads as TGTGCCAGCAGCTTAAGGCAGGGCACGAATACGCAGTATTTT. Its protein product is CASSLRQGTNTQYF.

This clone was seen only a few times. J is TRBJ1-5 and V is TRBV11-2; D is undetermined. CDR1 SGHAT and CDR2 FQNNGV come from the germline V gene. CDR3 size: 17 residues. Trimming removed 5 bases from V and 0 bases from J, with 17 bases in between. CDR3: CASSQADRLYSNQPQHF. CDR3 DNA sequence: TGTGCCAGCAGCCAAGCGGACCGCCTTTATAGCAATCAGCCCCAGCATTTT.

The chain links TRBV6-6 to TRBJ1-2, with D perhaps matching TRBD1 (5 bases). Trimming took off 2 bases at V and 3 bases at J, with 13 bases between the two ends. In germline, CDR1 is MNHNY, CDR2 SVGAGI (reference sequence). This CDR3 has 15 residues. As DNA, the CDR3 is TGTGCCAGCAGTTACAATGGGCAGGGATACTATGGCTACACCTTC. Protein product: CASSYNGQGYYGYTF.

The V and J genes are TRBV18 and TRBJ1-1; 11 nucleotides agree with TRBD1. Germline trimming cut 4 bases from V and 3 bases from J; bases unmatched to any gene: 4. Looked up from germline, CDR1 is KGHSH and CDR2 is LQKENI. The CDR3 totals 15 residues. The CDR3 nucleotides read TGTGCCAGCTCACGGGACAGGGGGAGGGACACTGAAGCTTTCTTT. As protein: CASSRDRGRDTEAFF.

This chain uses TRBV28 with TRBJ2-3; TRBD2 matches 9 bases. Per germline, CDR1 MDHEN and CDR2 SYDVKM. The CDR3 is 16 residues long. The V gene end was trimmed by 5 bases and the J gene end by 0 bases; junction bases not matched to a gene: 6. The CDR3 bases are TGTGCCAGCAGTATCCTAGCGGGGCGTAGCACAGATACGCAGTATTTT. This gives the protein CASSILAGRSTDTQYF.

The chain recombines TRBV5-1 with TRBJ2-7; possible D gene TRBD1, 5 bases. Germline values: CDR1 SGHRS, CDR2 YFSETQ. The CDR3 contains 14 residues. V dropped 0 bases and J dropped 3 bases, with 10 bases sitting between them. The CDR3 loop reads CASSLAIDSYEQYF. CDR3 coding DNA: TGCGCCAGCAGCTTGGCGATCGACAGCTACGAGCAGTACTTC.